One TCR beta chain is described in this entry. Its cognate antigen is unknown. The V gene end was trimmed by 6 bases and the J gene end by 9 bases; junction bases not matched to a gene: 10. Germline V lookup: CDR1 MDHEN, CDR2 SYDVKM. The length of the CDR3 is 15 residues. These data originate in a study of T cell responses to AZD1222 COVID-19 vaccine. Method: immunoSEQ multiplex PCR; TCRdb's copy keeps in-frame clones and lacks some. The sample consists of around 150,000 clones, 75% to 90% of them appearing once. Whole-study findings and limits: Spike-specific TCR breadth and depth were elevated following two AZD1222 doses.

The chain combines TRBV28 with TRBJ2-1, with 11 bases identical to TRBD2. This receptor was identified in an adult in good health. The input for sequencing was peripheral blood, taken on day 0 of AZD1222 vaccination. DNA for the CDR3: TGTGCCAGCAGCCGACTAGCGGGGAGTTTGGGTGAGCAGTTCTTC. Amino acids: CASSRLAGSLGEQFF.